This T cell receptor (beta chain) was profiled in a study of patients and donors after allogeneic stem cell transplantation. This clonotype was seen ten or more times. Germline CDR1 is SNHLY and CDR2 is FYNNEI. This CDR3 is 16 amino acids long. With 4 bases clipped from V and 7 bases from J, the junction kept 9 bases outside the gene matches. TCRdb processed the RT-PCR reads anew with MiXCR; each CDR3 protein has one entry. The sample records 9,000 to 10,000 distinct CDR3 sequences, approximately 6% being singletons. The chain carries TRBV2 and TRBJ2-1, with TRBD2 matching 11 bases. This TCR came from a human donor who was either an allogeneic HSCT recipient or a stem cell or donor lymphocyte infusion donor (not recorded which). It is not recorded whose cells these are; they may come from a transplant donor. Specimen: blood, either unsorted or a sorted T cell fraction (not recorded which). The CDR3, as DNA: TGTGCCAGCAGTGGTGGTAGCGGGAGGGCTGGAAATGAGCAGTTCTTC. It yields the protein CASSGGSGRAGNEQFF.